The 25 T cell receptor beta chains below all came from one sample that was sequenced in a study of blood T cells in healthy people across ages. Through a sample-barcoded 5' primer and a J-beta primer mix, a second PCR was run for about 6 to 12 cycles. TCRdb processed the 5' RACE reads anew with MiXCR; each CDR3 protein has one entry. This sample has about 780,000 distinct CDR3 sequences; roughly 24% occur once, and the top ten carry over 2.5%. These data were also reused for a study on T cells of mothers and their children.

The specimen sequenced was blood. These receptors originate from a boy between 5 and 17 years old in good health.

This clonotype was seen a handful of times. J is TRBJ1-1 and V is TRBV6-5; possible D gene TRBD1, 6 bases. This CDR3 spans 14 amino acids. Germline V gives CDR1 MNHEY, CDR2 SVGAGI. The V end lost 5 bases, the J end lost 8 bases, and 18 bases lay between the germline ends. CDR3 sequence reads: CASSRDTPPREAFF. The CDR3 coding sequence is TGTGCCAGCAGTCGGGACACGCCGCCGAGGGAAGCTTTCTTT.

On this clonotype itself: Sequence at one end of the junction differs from germline and may be a read error. The V and J genes are TRBV20-1 and TRBJ2-3; 10 nucleotides align to TRBD2. The V gene's germline CDR1 is DFQATT and CDR2 SNEGSKA (reference sequence). The CDR3 runs 14 residues. The CDR3 DNA sequence: TGCGGTGCCTATAGCGGGGGGTCCGCAGATACGCAGTATTTT. Residues: CGAYSGGSADTQYF.

This clonotype was recorded only once. This rearrangement joins TRBV5-1 to TRBJ1-2; 8 bases align to TRBD1. The CDR3 sequence is 13 residues long. From germline, CDR1 is SGHRS and CDR2 YFSETQ. The J segment lost 5 bases and the V segment lost 2 bases, leaving 2 bases of the junction unmatched. The CDR3: CASSLYRGYGYTF. CDR3 DNA: TGCGCCAGCAGCTTATACAGGGGGTATGGCTACACCTTC.

The chain employs TRBV10-3 and TRBJ2-1, with 8 bases matching TRBD1. Losses at the gene ends were 10 bases for V and 4 bases for J; bases not matched to a gene: 6. The length of the CDR3 is 13 residues. Germline V lookup: CDR1 ENHRY, CDR2 SYGVKD. In DNA form, the CDR3 reads TGTGCCACTGACAGGGGATCATACAATGAGCAGTTCTTC. This gives the protein CATDRGSYNEQFF.

At least ten counts were recorded for this clonotype. The chain uses TRBV12-3 or TRBV12-4 and TRBJ2-5; TRBD2 might be the D (5 bases). Trimming removed 3 bases at V and 6 bases at J, with 14 bases between. The CDR3 is made up of 14 amino acids. In DNA form, the CDR3 reads TGTGCCAGCAGTTTTTCGGAGGCTCTTCAGACCCAGTACTTC. Its translation: CASSFSEALQTQYF.

As for this clonotype: Germline is not matched at one junction end, which may reflect a read error. The chain couples TRBV7-7 to TRBJ2-1; 8 bases agree with TRBD2. Germline CDR1 SSHAT, CDR2 FNYEAQ (reference sequence). The CDR3 totals 16 residues. CDR3 nucleotide sequence: TGTGCTAGCAGCTCCTTTTCGGACGGCGGGGGGAATGAGCAGTTCTTC. Its protein is CASSSFSDGGGNEQFF. The whole variable domain, remainder taken from reference TRBV7-7 and TRBJ2-1, is GAGVSQSPRYKVTKRGQDVTLRCDPISSHATLYWYQQALGQGPEFLTYFNYEAQPDKSGLPSDRFSAERPEGSISTLTIQRTEQRDSAMYRCASSSFSDGGGNEQFFGPGTRLTVL.

The chain employs TRBV12-3 or TRBV12-4 and TRBJ1-1; weak D call: TRBD1 (6 bases). The CDR3 runs 14 residues. V lost 6 bases to trimming and J lost 2 bases, with 13 bases between them. CDR3 nucleotides: TGTGCCAGCAGATTACAGGGAGACAACACTGAAGCTTTCTTT. It yields the protein CASRLQGDNTEAFF.

This clonotype was counted many times. This sequence joins TRBV9 and TRBJ1-5; TRBD1 is a possible D gene (6 bases). Trimming took 7 bases from V and 3 from J, leaving 23 bases between them. The germline gives CDR1 SGDLS, CDR2 YYNGEE. This CDR3 region has 17 residues. The CDR3 protein is CASDGSPSRTDNQPQHF. In nucleotides, the CDR3 is TGTGCCAGCGACGGGTCCCCCTCCCGGACAGACAATCAGCCCCAGCATTTT. The full variable domain, completed using reference TRBV9 and TRBJ1-5, is DSGVTQTPKHLITATGQRVTLRCSPRSGDLSVYWYQQSLDQGLQFLIQYYNGEERAKGNILERFSAQQFPDLHSELNLSSLELGDSALYFCASDGSPSRTDNQPQHFGDGTRLSIL.

This clonotype came up a few times. The junction departs from the called germline gene at one end, perhaps through a read error. The chain links TRBV6-5 to TRBJ1-2; D is perhaps TRBD1 (6 bases). In germline, CDR1 is MNHEY, CDR2 SVGAGI. The CDR3 length is 16 residues. The CDR3 DNA reads TGTGCCTGCAGTTACTCGAAGGACAGAGCGAACTATGGCTACACCTTC. Protein product: CACSYSKDRANYGYTF.

The chain is built from TRBV5-1 and TRBJ1-5; the D is unclear. The CDR3 consists of 15 residues. Germline V CDR1 and CDR2: SGHRS, YFSETQ. V was trimmed by 0 bases and J by 7 bases, leaving 14 bases between them. In DNA form, the CDR3 reads TGCGCCAGCAGCTTGGGGGAGACACTAGGGCAGCCCCAGCATTTT. Amino acids: CASSLGETLGQPQHF.

V is TRBV3-1 and J is TRBJ2-1, with 10 bases lining up with TRBD1. With the DNA end fitting TRBJ2-5 better, the J assignment may be wrong. The CDR3 sequence is 15 residues long. Germline CDR1 is LGHDT and CDR2 is YNNKEL (reference sequence). The CDR3 DNA reads TGTGCCAGCAGTCGCTCGACAGGGGGCGGCGAGACCCAGTACTTC. Protein product: CASSRSTGGGETQYF.

This clonotype was counted many times. The genes are TRBV5-1 and TRBJ2-5; no clear D. Germline-derived CDR1 and CDR2 are SGHRS and YFSETQ. The CDR3 is 14 residues long. Trimming stripped 5 bases from V and 2 bases from J, with 13 bases between. The CDR3 loop reads CASSLLLRQETQYF. In nucleotides, the CDR3 is TGCGCCAGCAGTCTTCTGTTACGGCAAGAGACCCAGTACTTC. The full variable domain, rest sourced from reference TRBV5-1 and TRBJ2-5, is KAGVTQTPRYLIKTRGQQVTLSCSPISGHRSVSWYQQTPGQGLQFLFEYFSETQRNKGNFPGRFSGRQFSNSRSEMNVSTLELGDSALYLCASSLLLRQETQYFGPGTRLLVL.

This clonotype was recorded only once. The chain joins TRBV20-1 to TRBJ1-1, with 9 bases identical to TRBD1. In germline, CDR1 is DFQATT, CDR2 SNEGSKA (reference sequence). The V and J ends lost 8 bases and 2 bases, in that order; junction bases with no gene match: 3. The CDR3 runs 12 residues. CDR3 sequence: CSRDRANTEAFF. The CDR3 DNA is TGCAGTAGGGACAGGGCAAACACTGAAGCTTTCTTT.

V usage is TRBV12-3 or TRBV12-4 and J usage is TRBJ1-2, with D perhaps matching TRBD1 (6 bases). The CDR3 spans 13 residues. Trimming left V 3 bases short and J 6 bases short, with 11 bases between. CDR3 loop: CASSFSGAHGYTF. In DNA form, the CDR3 reads TGTGCCAGCAGTTTCTCGGGGGCTCATGGCTACACCTTC.

This clonotype was seen a handful of times. For the CDR3, the DNA is TGTGCCAGCAGCGTAGAGGCGGGGGGAGCCTACGAGCAGTACTTC. This encodes CASSVEAGGAYEQYF. The V and J genes are TRBV9 and TRBJ2-7, with 8 bases lining up with TRBD2. This CDR3 has 15 residues. Germline CDR1 and CDR2: SGDLS and YYNGEE. Unmatched junction bases numbered 4, after V lost 0 bases and J lost 2 bases.

The rearrangement joins TRBV3-1 to TRBJ2-5; D uncertain. The DNA end lines up better with TRBJ2-1; the J call may be wrong. The germline gives CDR1 LGHDT, CDR2 YNNKEL (reference sequence). The CDR3 is made up of 13 amino acids. CDR3 residues: CASSHTENNEQFF. CDR3 bases: TGTGCCAGCAGCCACACGGAGAACAATGAGCAGTTCTTC.

The genes are TRBV5-1 and TRBJ2-1, with 12 bases lining up with TRBD2. This CDR3 is built from 16 residues. Germline lookup yields CDR1 SGHRS and CDR2 YFSETQ. Losses at the gene ends were 4 bases for V and 10 bases for J; bases not matched to a gene: 12. The CDR3 nucleotides read TGCGCCAGCAGCCTGCCCAGACTAGCGGGGGTAGTAGAGCAGTTCTTC. This gives the protein CASSLPRLAGVVEQFF.

The chain couples TRBV5-5 to TRBJ2-6, with D possibly matching TRBD2 (6 bases). The V end lost 2 bases, the J end lost 0 bases, and 15 bases lay between the germline ends. The CDR3 contains 18 residues. The V gene's germline CDR1 is SGHKS and CDR2 YYEKEE (reference sequence). For the CDR3, the DNA is TGTGCCAGCAGCTTCCCCCGAGGAGGGTACTCTGGGGCCAACGTCCTGACTTTC. This encodes CASSFPRGGYSGANVLTF.

The chain combines TRBV30 with TRBJ1-2, with 7 bases lining up with TRBD1. The length of the CDR3 is 12 residues. V was clipped by 5 bases and J by 6 bases; unmatched bases: 6. The germline V gene has CDR1 GTSNPN and CDR2 SVGIG (reference sequence). The CDR3 spells CAWDRTGHGYTF. The CDR3, as DNA: TGTGCCTGGGATAGGACAGGCCATGGCTACACCTTC.

This chain's CDR3 is CAISATSGGATDTQYF. The CDR3 DNA is TGTGCCATCAGCGCCACTAGCGGGGGGGCCACAGATACGCAGTATTTT. J is TRBJ2-3 and V is TRBV10-3; 13 nucleotides agree with TRBD2. V lost 6 bases, J lost 2 bases, and 5 bases stayed unmatched. This CDR3 is 16 amino acids long. The germline gives CDR1 ENHRY, CDR2 SYGVKD.

This clonotype came up a few times. V is TRBV7-6 and J is TRBJ2-3; D is undetermined. Trimming pared 5 bases from V and 0 bases from J, leaving 15 bases between. The CDR3 has 16 amino acids. Germline V lookup: CDR1 SGHVS, CDR2 FNYEAQ. CDR3 in amino acids: CASSDTRLPSTDTQYF. The CDR3 nucleotides are TGTGCCAGCAGCGACACCCGGCTCCCTAGCACAGATACGCAGTATTTT.

The rearrangement links TRBV5-1 to TRBJ2-3, with 10 bases matching TRBD1. Losses at the gene ends were 3 bases for V and 6 bases for J; bases not matched to a gene: 4. The germline V gene encodes CDR1 SGHRS and CDR2 YFSETQ. This CDR3 region has 14 residues. The CDR3 DNA follows: TGCGCCAGCAGCTCCGGGACAGGGGACGATACGCAGTATTTT. Translated, it gives CASSSGTGDDTQYF.

The chain combines TRBV5-1 with TRBJ2-5; D is perhaps TRBD2 (6 bases). Germline V CDR1 and CDR2: SGHRS, YFSETQ. This CDR3 region has 14 residues. V gave up 0 bases and J gave up 11 bases, with 17 bases separating them. The CDR3: CASSLVQAGSWQYF. DNA of the CDR3: TGCGCCAGCAGCTTGGTTCAGGCGGGATCGTGGCAGTACTTC.

V and J are TRBV4-1 and TRBJ1-1; 9 bases fit TRBD1. In germline, CDR1 is MGHRA, CDR2 YSYEKL. The CDR3 runs to 15 residues. After removal of 3 bases from V and 10 bases from J, the junction contained 12 bases not matched to a gene. CDR3 protein: CASSHVQGAEVGAFF. The CDR3 coding sequence is TGCGCCAGCAGCCATGTACAGGGGGCCGAGGTGGGAGCTTTCTTT.

J is TRBJ1-1 and V is TRBV28; D is ambiguous. V dropped 8 bases and J dropped 4 bases, with 17 bases sitting between them. CDR1 is MDHEN, CDR2 SYDVKM, per germline. This CDR3 contains 14 residues. CDR3 amino acids: CASGKMGESTEAFF. Written as DNA, the CDR3 is TGTGCCAGCGGTAAGATGGGAGAAAGCACTGAAGCTTTCTTT. The full variable domain, in which reference TRBV28 and TRBJ1-1 provide the parts outside the CDR3, is DVKVTQSSRYLVKRTGEKVFLECVQDMDHENMFWYRQDPGLGLRLIYFSYDVKMKEKGDIPEGYSVSREKKERFSLILESASTNQTSMYLCASGKMGESTEAFFGQGTRLTVV.